Presented here are 10 T cell receptor beta chains from one specimen sequenced in a study of OX40 agonist ivuxolimab in advanced cancers. The method was immunoSEQ multiplex PCR; TCRdb's version includes in-frame clones alone and lacks a portion of them. The sample includes 50,000 to 65,000 clones, approximately 90% of them seen just once. Specimen: CD4+ or CD8+ T cells sorted from blood, collected in a trial of the OX40 agonist ivuxolimab. Receptors were obtained from an adult with an advanced solid tumor such as melanoma, head and neck, liver or kidney cancer.

This sequence joins TRBV28 and TRBJ1-2; the D is unclear. Germline lookup yields CDR1 MDHEN and CDR2 SYDVKM. Trimming took 2 bases from V and 7 from J, leaving 17 bases between them. The length of the CDR3 is 15 residues. CDR3 in DNA: TGTGCCAGCAGTTTAATAGCCGTGTCGTCCAGTGGCTACACCTTC. Translated: CASSLIAVSSSGYTF.

As for this clone: The sample has other DNA sequences that encode this CDR3 too. V gene TRBV4-3 combines with J gene TRBJ1-2, with a tentative D call TRBD1 (5 bases). The CDR3 is 16 residues long. Germline loops: CDR1 LGHNA, CDR2 YSLEER. The V and J ends lost 0 bases and 2 bases respectively, with 13 bases between them. The chain's CDR3 is CASSQDLRGPNYGYTF. The CDR3, as DNA: TGCGCCAGCAGCCAAGATCTGAGGGGACCAAACTATGGCTACACCTTC.

The gene calls are TRBV7-9 and TRBJ2-3, with TRBD2 as a possible D gene (5 bases). Per the germline V gene, CDR1 is SEHNR and CDR2 is FQNEAQ (reference sequence). The CDR3 length is 14 residues. V lost 3 bases, J lost 4 bases, and 11 bases lay in between. CDR3: CASSFEGWADTQYF. DNA of the CDR3: TGTGCCAGCAGCTTCGAGGGATGGGCAGATACGCAGTATTTT.

This clone was seen only a few times. The chain combines TRBV28 with TRBJ2-7; unclear D gene. The V end was cut by 3 bases, the J end by 9 bases, with 15 bases between. The V gene's germline CDR1 is MDHEN and CDR2 SYDVKM. CDR3 length equals 13 residues. The CDR3 DNA is TGTGCCAGCAGTTTGGGTCCAGGCCTCGTGCAGTACTTC. Amino acids: CASSLGPGLVQYF.

V and J are TRBV6-4 and TRBJ2-3, with 8 positions matching TRBD2. With 2 bases clipped from V and 0 bases from J, the junction kept 1 base outside the gene matches. There are 15 residues in the CDR3. Germline V gene sequence: CDR1 MRHNA, CDR2 SNTAGT. CDR3 sequence: CASSDGGGSTDTQYF. CDR3 DNA sequence: TGTGCCAGCAGTGACGGCGGGGGGAGCACAGATACGCAGTATTTT.

The chain links TRBV6-5 to TRBJ2-1, with no clear D. Between the trimmed V and J ends, which lost 0 bases and 9 bases, there was a span of 3 bases. Germline CDR1 is MNHEY and CDR2 is SVGAGI. This CDR3 has 11 amino acids. The CDR3 coding sequence is TGTGCCAGCAGTTACTCGGCTGAGCAGTTCTTC. Protein product: CASSYSAEQFF.

The chain employs TRBV15 and TRBJ2-1; 7 positions match TRBD2. CDR3 length equals 15 residues. Germline V gene sequence: CDR1 LNHNV, CDR2 YYDKDF (reference sequence). V shed 4 bases, J shed 2 bases, and the junction held 5 bases outside the gene matches. The CDR3: CATSKSGNPYNEQFF. The CDR3, as DNA: TGTGCCACCAGCAAGAGCGGGAATCCCTACAATGAGCAGTTCTTC.

The J gene is TRBJ1-1, the V gene TRBV28; no firm D call. V was clipped by 2 bases and J by 0 bases, with 7 bases between them. Germline V CDR1 and CDR2: MDHEN, SYDVKM. This CDR3 has 14 residues. The CDR3 DNA is TGTGCCAGCAGTTTACCCGGGATGAACACTGAAGCTTTCTTT. Residues: CASSLPGMNTEAFF.

The gene calls are TRBV5-1 and TRBJ1-1; D is ambiguous. The germline gives CDR1 SGHRS, CDR2 YFSETQ. CDR3 length: 16 residues. The V gene lost 0 bases and the J gene lost 4 bases, with 16 bases spanning the gap. The CDR3 nucleotides are TGCGCCAGCAGCTTGGGAGGAGGAGGGAAGGGCACTGAAGCTTTCTTT. It yields the protein CASSLGGGGKGTEAFF.

This CDR3 is CASSHTVRGEQFF. DNA for the CDR3: TGTGCCAGCAGCCATACCGTCAGAGGAGAGCAGTTCTTC. The genes are TRBV7-2 and TRBJ2-1; D ambiguous. The CDR3 runs 13 residues. The germline CDR1 and CDR2 sequences are SGHTA and FQGNSA. Trimming cost V 5 bases and J 10 bases, with 15 bases left between them.